Sequencing of this T cell receptor (beta chain) was carried out in a study of T-cell reconstitution after alpha-beta-depleted transplantation in children (dated by TCRdb to 2015 to 2016). Looking at the study overall: Using TCR repertoire profiling, the study quantitatively followed how T-cell immune reconstitution unfolded in children after TCRalphabeta/CD19-depleted allogeneic hematopoietic cell transplantation. Overall study results and their limits: Over the following months the frequencies of hyperexpanded clones went down, and after one year T-cell counts and TCRbeta diversity were mostly credited to newly produced T cells. The apparently early recovery of alphabetaT-cell counts about two months after transplant reportedly depended on only several hundred rapidly expanded clones that came from non-depleted graft cells. In some patients, the high TCRbeta diversity seen at day 60 was put down to recipient T cells and intrathymic progenitors that had survived conditioning.

The treatment or condition label, read with the paper, signifies: allogeneic hematopoietic cell transplantation with graft depleted of TCRalphabeta T cells and CD19 B cells. Transplant recipients were children who received TCRalphabeta/CD19-depleted allogeneic hematopoietic cell grafts. Note on this clonotype: The specificity of this receptor is unknown. Base qualities were left out, and no much larger clone turns up one base away.

Counted from cysteine to phenylalanine, this CDR3 has 13 amino acids. Only CDR3 DNA is held: 39 bases, read in frame from base 1. The germline V gene supplies CDR1 SGHTA and CDR2 FQGTGA. Trimming leaves V shorter by 0 bases and J shorter by 7 bases, with the junction holding 2 bases beyond the gene matches. Library preparation was by PCR. Sequencing used an Illumina HiSeq 2500. Molecular barcoding was employed in the preparation of TCR libraries, with unique molecular identifiers being used to normalize TCRbeta repertoire quantification. TCRdb took the public reads, trimmed them with fastp at Q25, ran MiXCR for clone calling and kept in-frame beta chains. Every distinct CDR3 protein forms one entry, paired with its most common genes and DNA. The sample table holds about 580,000 distinct CDR3 sequences, of which roughly 27% were seen once. The ten most abundant clones make up 36% of the sample.

The TCR sequence derives from a boy less than two years old with Wiskott-Aldrich syndrome, due to receive a stem cell transplant. The source material was PBMCs, sampled before TCRalphabeta/CD19-depleted stem cell transplant. Here the chain combines TRBV7-3 and TRBJ1-1; 7 middle bases align to TRBD1. Here the CDR3 is given as CASSLTAGGEAFF. The DNA sequence is as follows: TGTGCCAGCAGCTTAACGGCAGGGGGTGAAGCTTTCTTT.